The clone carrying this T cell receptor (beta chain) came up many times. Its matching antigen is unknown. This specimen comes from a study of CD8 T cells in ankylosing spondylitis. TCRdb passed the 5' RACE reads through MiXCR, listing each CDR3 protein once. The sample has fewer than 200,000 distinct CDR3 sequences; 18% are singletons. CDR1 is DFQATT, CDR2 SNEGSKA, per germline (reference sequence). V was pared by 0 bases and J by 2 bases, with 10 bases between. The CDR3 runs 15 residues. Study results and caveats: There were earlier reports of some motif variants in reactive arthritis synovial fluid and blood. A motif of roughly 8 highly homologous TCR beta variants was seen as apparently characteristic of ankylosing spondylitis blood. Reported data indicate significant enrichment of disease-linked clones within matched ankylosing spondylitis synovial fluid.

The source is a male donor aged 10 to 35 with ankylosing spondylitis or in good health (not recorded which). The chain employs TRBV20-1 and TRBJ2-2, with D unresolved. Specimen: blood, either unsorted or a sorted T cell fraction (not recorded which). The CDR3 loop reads CSARDGRVNTGELFF. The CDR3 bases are TGCAGTGCTAGAGATGGACGAGTAAACACCGGGGAGCTGTTTTTT.